This T cell receptor (beta chain) was found in a study of T-cell memory formation after mild COVID-19. At the level of the study: Each donor largely had its own TCR clusters. Regarding the study as a whole: Pre-infection memory contained some responding clones, which suggested that cross-reactive memory had joined.

TCR alpha and TCR beta cDNA libraries carrying sample barcodes and UMIs came from 5'RACE with constant-segment primers. TCRdb fed the 5' RACE reads into MiXCR, producing one record per CDR3 protein. This table has 350,000 to 450,000 distinct CDR3 sequences, 20% to 25% appearing once. This clonotype was seen more than once but under ten times. Its antigen is currently unknown. V shed 0 bases and J shed 8 bases, with 16 bases lying between them. The CDR3 has 15 amino acids. Per germline, CDR1 LGHNA and CDR2 YSLEER. Sequenced sample: PBMCs or a T cell subset sorted from them (not recorded which). The chain recombines TRBV4-3 with TRBJ1-2; D may be TRBD1 (5 bases). This clonotype was sampled from an adult woman who had mild COVID-19 (a few samples of this study predate the infection). Cell type and time point are not known. The CDR3 DNA reads as TGCGCCAGCAGCCAAGAGCCCCCAGGCGGGGGAGGCTACACCTTC. Encoded protein: CASSQEPPGGGGYTF.